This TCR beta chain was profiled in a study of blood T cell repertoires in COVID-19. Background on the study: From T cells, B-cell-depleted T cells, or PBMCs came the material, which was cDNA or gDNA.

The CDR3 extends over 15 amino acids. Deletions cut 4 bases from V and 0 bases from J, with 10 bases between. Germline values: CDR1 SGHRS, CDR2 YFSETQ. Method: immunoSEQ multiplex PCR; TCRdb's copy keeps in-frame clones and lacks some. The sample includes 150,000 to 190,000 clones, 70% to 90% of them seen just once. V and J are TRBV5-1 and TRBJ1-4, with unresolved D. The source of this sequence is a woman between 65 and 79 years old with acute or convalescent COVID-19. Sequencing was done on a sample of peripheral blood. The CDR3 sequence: CASSPLAATNEKLFF. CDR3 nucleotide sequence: TGCGCCAGCAGCCCGCTGGCGGCAACTAATGAAAAACTGTTTTTT.